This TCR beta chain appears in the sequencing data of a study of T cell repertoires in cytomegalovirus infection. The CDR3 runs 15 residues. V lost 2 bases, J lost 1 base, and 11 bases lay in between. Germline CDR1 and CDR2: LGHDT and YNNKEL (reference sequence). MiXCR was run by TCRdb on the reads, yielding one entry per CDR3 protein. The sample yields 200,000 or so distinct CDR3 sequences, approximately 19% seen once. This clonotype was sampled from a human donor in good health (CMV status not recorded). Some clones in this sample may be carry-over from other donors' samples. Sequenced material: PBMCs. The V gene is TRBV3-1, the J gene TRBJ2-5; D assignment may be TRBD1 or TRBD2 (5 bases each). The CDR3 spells CASSQQGRPQETQYF. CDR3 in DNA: TGTGCCAGCAGCCAACAGGGACGCCCCCAAGAGACCCAGTACTTC.